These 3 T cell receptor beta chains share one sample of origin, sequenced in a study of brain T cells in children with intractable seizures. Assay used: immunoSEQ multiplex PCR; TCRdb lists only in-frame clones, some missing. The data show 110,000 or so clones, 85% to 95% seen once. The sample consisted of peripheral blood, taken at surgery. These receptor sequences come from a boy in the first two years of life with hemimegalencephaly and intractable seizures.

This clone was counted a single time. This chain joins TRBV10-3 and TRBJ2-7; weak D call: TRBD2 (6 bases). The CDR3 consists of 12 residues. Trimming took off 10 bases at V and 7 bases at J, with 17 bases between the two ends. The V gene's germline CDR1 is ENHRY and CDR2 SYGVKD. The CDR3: CASGFWGGEQYF. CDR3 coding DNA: TGTGCCAGCGGCTTTTGGGGAGGTGAGCAGTACTTC.

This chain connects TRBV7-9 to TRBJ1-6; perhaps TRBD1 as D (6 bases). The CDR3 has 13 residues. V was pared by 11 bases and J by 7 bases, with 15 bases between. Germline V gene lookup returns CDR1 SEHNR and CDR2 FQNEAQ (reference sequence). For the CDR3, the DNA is TGTGCCGGCGACAGGTCGGGGAATTCACCCCTCCACTTT. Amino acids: CAGDRSGNSPLHF.

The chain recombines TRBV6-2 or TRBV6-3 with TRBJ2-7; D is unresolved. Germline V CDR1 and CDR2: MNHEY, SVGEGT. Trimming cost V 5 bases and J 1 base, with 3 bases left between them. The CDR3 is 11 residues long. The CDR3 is CASSGSYEQYF. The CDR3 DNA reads TGTGCCAGCAGTGGATCCTACGAGCAGTACTTC.